The rows below give T cell receptor beta chains drawn from one sample of a study of vaccination and CD4 T cells after COVID-19. From the PCR reads, TCRdb called clonotypes with MiXCR, one entry per CDR3 protein. The data show some 8,400 distinct CDR3 sequences, with approximately 48% seen just once and 6% to 8.5% held by the top ten. Their target antigens are unknown. The sample consisted of CD4+ T cells from blood, cultured in vitro. The origin of the receptors is a human donor who had recovered from COVID-19. The CDR3 runs from the conserved cysteine through the conserved F or W. Each record gives: V gene, J gene, D gene, clone size, CDR3 protein, CDR3 DNA. D genes are given only for firm matches. The size field is filled for only some rows; it gives once, few, many or a size class.

>TRBV20-1|TRBJ2-5|.|.
CSARRGAAGETQYF
TGCAGTGCTAGACGGGGCGCAGCTGGGGAGACCCAGTACTTC
>TRBV27|TRBJ1-2|TRBD1|.
CASSISGGAGYGYTF
TGTGCCAGCAGTATCTCAGGGGGCGCCGGGTATGGCTACACCTTC
>TRBV20-1|TRBJ2-3|TRBD2|.
CSAIGLVVRTDTQYF
TGCAGTGCTATCGGACTAGTAGTACGCACAGATACGCAGTATTTT
>TRBV29-1|TRBJ2-4|.|.
CSVEAGLQNIQYF
TGCAGCGTTGAAGCGGGGCTCCAAAACATTCAGTACTTC
>TRBV5-4|TRBJ1-2|.|.
CASSRGEVPYGYTF
TGTGCCAGCAGTAGGGGAGAGGTCCCCTATGGCTACACCTTC
>TRBV12-3/TRBV12-4|TRBJ1-6|.|.
CASKNWGSSYNSPLHF
TGTGCCAGCAAGAACTGGGGGAGCTCCTATAATTCACCCCTCCACTTT
>TRBV20-1|TRBJ2-5|.|few
CSAKERRWGETQYF
TGCAGTGCTAAGGAAAGGAGGTGGGGAGAGACCCAGTACTTC
>TRBV7-9|TRBJ2-3|.|medium-sized
CASSFNFRDGSTDTQYF
TGTGCCAGCAGCTTTAATTTCCGGGACGGAAGCACAGATACGCAGTATTTT
>TRBV28|TRBJ2-3|.|.
CASGSIVGRGTDTQYF
TGTGCCAGCGGTTCCATAGTAGGCAGGGGCACAGATACGCAGTATTTT
>TRBV24-1|TRBJ2-7|.|.
CATSSGGYEQYF
TGTGCCACCAGTAGCGGCGGGTACGAGCAGTACTTC
>TRBV6-2/TRBV6-3|TRBJ1-1|.|once
CASSYSFGQGNTEAFF
TGTGCCAGCAGTTACTCCTTCGGGCAGGGGAACACTGAAGCTTTCTTT
>TRBV20-1|TRBJ2-5|TRBD1|few
CSLSGGNLETQYF
TGCAGCCTATCAGGGGGAAATCTTGAGACCCAGTACTTC
>TRBV10-3|TRBJ2-3|TRBD2|.
CAISGGLAGGGTDTQYF
TGTGCCATCAGTGGGGGACTAGCGGGGGGTGGTACAGATACGCAGTATTTT
>TRBV27|TRBJ1-6|TRBD1|.
CASSFSRGQGLNSPLHF
TGTGCCAGCAGTTTTTCACGGGGACAGGGTTTAAATTCACCCCTCCACTTT
>TRBV6-1|TRBJ1-5|.|few
CASSTQGGMGQPQHF
TGTGCCAGCAGCACCCAGGGAGGGATGGGTCAGCCCCAGCATTTT
>TRBV12-3/TRBV12-4|TRBJ1-2|TRBD1|.
CASTGGRRTGDHGYTF
TGTGCCAGCACTGGAGGCCGAAGGACAGGGGATCATGGCTACACCTTC
>TRBV6-2/TRBV6-3|TRBJ2-7|.|few
CASSHSGPYEQYF
TGTGCCAGCAGTCACTCCGGGCCTTACGAGCAGTACTTC
>TRBV6-1|TRBJ2-1|TRBD1|.
CASSIDRGGMNEQFF
TGTGCCAGCAGTATTGACAGGGGAGGTATGAATGAGCAGTTCTTC
>TRBV10-3|TRBJ1-2|TRBD1|.
CAISERTGEEGENYGYTF
TGTGCCATCAGTGAGAGGACAGGGGAAGAAGGAGAAAACTATGGCTACACCTTC
>TRBV24-1|TRBJ2-6|.|few
CATSDTAPWRANVLTF
TGTGCCACCAGTGATACCGCCCCATGGCGGGCCAACGTCCTGACTTTC
>TRBV14|TRBJ1-2|.|.
CASSPLRNYGYTF
TGTGCCAGCAGCCCTCTCAGGAACTATGGCTACACCTTC
>TRBV19|TRBJ1-2|TRBD1|few
CASSIFGQGATYGYTF
TGTGCCAGTAGTATCTTCGGACAGGGGGCAACCTATGGCTACACCTTC
>TRBV19|TRBJ1-2|.|.
CASSIDLYRGPIYGYTF
TGTGCCAGTAGTATAGATCTATATCGGGGACCCATCTATGGCTACACCTTC
>TRBV27|TRBJ1-1|.|.
CASSLFATGYPSNTEAFF
TGTGCCAGCAGTTTATTCGCCACAGGGTACCCTTCGAACACTGAAGCTTTCTTT
>TRBV7-9|TRBJ1-2|.|.
CASSLHSLEYGYTF
TGTGCCAGCAGCCTGCATTCTTTGGAATATGGCTACACCTTC
>TRBV15|TRBJ2-7|TRBD1|.
CATSRDRQGRYEQYF
TGTGCCACCAGCAGAGACCGACAGGGGCGCTACGAGCAGTACTTC
>TRBV15|TRBJ1-2|.|.
CATSRTTEGYTF
TGTGCCACCAGCCGTACGACGGAAGGCTACACCTTC
>TRBV6-1|TRBJ1-5|TRBD1|few
CASWDRAVEPQHF
TGTGCCAGCTGGGACAGGGCGGTTGAGCCCCAGCATTTT
>TRBV20-1|TRBJ2-1|.|.
CSASLSGWIDEQFF
TGCAGTGCTAGTCTCTCAGGGTGGATTGATGAGCAGTTCTTC
>TRBV29-1|TRBJ1-2|.|.
CSVEGGQSGYTF
TGCAGCGTTGAAGGAGGGCAGAGCGGCTACACCTTC
>TRBV7-2|TRBJ1-1|.|.
CASSFSLLGWGTEAFF
TGTGCCAGCAGCTTTAGCTTGCTCGGGTGGGGGACTGAAGCTTTCTTT
>TRBV20-1|TRBJ2-1|TRBD2|few
CSARVELADNEQFF
TGCAGTGCTAGAGTGGAACTAGCGGACAATGAGCAGTTCTTC
>TRBV20-1|TRBJ1-2|.|few
CSAGPGDGYGYTF
TGCAGTGCTGGACCTGGGGACGGGTATGGCTACACCTTC
>TRBV21-1|TRBJ1-3|.|.
CASTPIGQAGGNTIYF
TGTGCCAGCACCCCGATAGGACAGGCGGGGGGAAACACCATATATTTT
>TRBV19|TRBJ1-1|.|.
CASSISRITNTEAFF
TGTGCCAGTAGTATTTCCCGGATAACGAACACTGAAGCTTTCTTT
>TRBV6-1|TRBJ2-2|TRBD1|.
CASSERGQGLSIRELFF
TGTGCCAGCAGTGAAAGGGGACAGGGGTTAAGCATTAGGGAGCTGTTTTTT
>TRBV12-3/TRBV12-4|TRBJ2-2|TRBD1|.
CASSPAGGADTGELFF
TGTGCCAGCAGCCCCGCAGGGGGCGCGGACACCGGGGAGCTGTTTTTT
>TRBV12-2|TRBJ2-7|.|.
CASRLDRGTYEQYF
TGTGCAAGTCGCTTGGACAGGGGTACCTACGAGCAGTACTTC
>TRBV6-1|TRBJ2-5|TRBD2|.
CASSKTSGGGVKTQYF
TGTGCCAGCAGTAAGACTAGCGGGGGGGGTGTAAAGACCCAGTACTTC
>TRBV20-1|TRBJ2-7|TRBD1|.
CSAIMDRGPFGEQYF
TGCAGTGCCATCATGGACAGGGGGCCCTTTGGGGAGCAGTACTTC
>TRBV20-1|TRBJ2-7|.|few
CSAREDRRGYEQYF
TGCAGTGCTAGAGAGGACAGGAGGGGTTACGAGCAGTACTTC
>TRBV4-1|TRBJ1-5|.|.
CASSQVRLLGNPNQPQHF
TGCGCCAGCAGCCAAGTCCGCCTGCTGGGGAACCCCAATCAGCCCCAGCATTTT
>TRBV2|TRBJ1-6|TRBD1|.
CASSRTGSNNSPLHF
TGTGCCAGCAGTCGGACAGGGTCAAATAATTCACCCCTCCACTTT
>TRBV4-1|TRBJ2-3|TRBD2|.
CASSLTGTSGDTQYF
TGCGCCAGCAGCCTAACCGGGACTAGCGGGGATACGCAGTATTTT
>TRBV19|TRBJ2-5|.|.
CASSKEETQYF
TGTGCCAGTAGTAAGGAAGAGACCCAGTACTTC
>TRBV20-1|TRBJ1-4|TRBD1|.
CSAQIDRGGEKLFF
TGCAGTGCTCAAATCGACAGGGGAGGGGAAAAACTGTTTTTT
>TRBV29-1|TRBJ2-7|TRBD1|.
CSVDGQGAYEQYF
TGCAGCGTTGATGGACAGGGGGCCTACGAGCAGTACTTC
>TRBV27|TRBJ1-4|.|.
CASRYTGTVNEKLFF
TGTGCCAGCAGATACACCGGGACGGTTAATGAAAAACTGTTTTTT
>TRBV20-1|TRBJ2-7|.|few
CSASPGSPSYEQYF
TGCAGTGCTAGTCCGGGGTCTCCTTCCTACGAGCAGTACTTC
>TRBV2|TRBJ2-1|TRBD1|.
CASSDTKARDREQFF
TGTGCCAGCAGTGATACTAAAGCCCGGGACAGGGAGCAGTTCTTC
>TRBV5-5|TRBJ2-1|.|.
CASSMGGASYNEQFF
TGTGCCAGCAGCATGGGGGGTGCCTCCTACAATGAGCAGTTCTTC
>TRBV15|TRBJ2-5|TRBD1|.
CATSRDRGPQETQYF
TGTGCCACCAGCAGAGATAGGGGGCCCCAAGAGACCCAGTACTTC
>TRBV20-1|TRBJ1-2|.|few
CSARELQGHYGYTF
TGCAGTGCTAGAGAACTCCAGGGCCACTATGGCTACACCTTC
>TRBV25-1|TRBJ1-6|.|.
CASSSGMYNSPLHF
TGTGCCAGCAGTTCCGGAATGTATAATTCACCCCTCCACTTT
>TRBV10-3|TRBJ1-2|.|large
CAISAGTEPGYTF
TGTGCCATCAGTGCCGGGACCGAGCCAGGCTACACCTTC
>TRBV7-2|TRBJ2-5|.|.
CASSLVGGFAETQYF
TGTGCCAGCAGCTTAGTCGGGGGATTTGCGGAGACCCAGTACTTC
>TRBV28|TRBJ1-2|.|.
CASDSAGAEISYTF
TGTGCCAGCGACTCCGCCGGGGCGGAGATAAGCTACACCTTC
>TRBV7-6|TRBJ2-6|TRBD2|.
CASSLAPGGGISGANVLTF
TGTGCCAGCAGCTTAGCCCCCGGGGGGGGGATCTCTGGGGCCAACGTCCTGACTTTC
>TRBV24-1|TRBJ2-2|TRBD1|medium-sized
CATRDRENTGELFF
TGTGCCACCAGGGACAGGGAGAACACCGGGGAGCTGTTTTTT
>TRBV18|TRBJ2-7|TRBD1|.
CASSAGTGYEQYF
TGTGCCAGCTCAGCTGGGACAGGATACGAGCAGTACTTC